These 8 T cell receptor beta chains originate from one sample sequenced in a study of shared clonotypes between healthy human individuals (dated by TCRdb to 2018 to 2020). CD8 naive samples were obtained by positive selection for CCR7 among CD45RO-negative cells, yielding a CD45RA+CCR7+ population from which TemRA cells were excluded. Libraries were prepared through the immunoSEQ multiplex PCR assay. The clones in this table, taken by TCRdb from immuneACCESS, are in-frame only. Not every clone is retained; where verified, under half of the shortfall comes from an unresolved V gene, and the cause of the rest is unknown. This sample comprises around 2,000,000 clones, 85% to 95% of them detected only once. The ten largest make up 0.9% to 1.5% of the sample. Sequenced: naive CD8+ T cells sorted from blood. This specimen's cell subset or site label, per the study, means: CD45RA+CCR7+. The receptors originated from a man aged 18 to 29 in good health.

Notes on this clone: The same CDR3 can be traced to other DNA sequences in this sample. V and J are TRBV28 and TRBJ1-1; D is perhaps TRBD1 (5 bases). The CDR3 covers 14 residues. Between the trimmed V and J ends, which lost 6 bases and 4 bases, there was a span of 15 bases. The V gene's germline CDR1 is MDHEN and CDR2 SYDVKM. The CDR3 DNA reads TGTGCCAGCAGCCTGGGGGGGGAGGGCACTGAAGCTTTCTTT. Translating gives CASSLGGEGTEAFF. Drawing the rest from reference TRBV28 and TRBJ1-1, the complete variable domain is DVKVTQSSRYLVKRTGEKVFLECVQDMDHENMFWYRQDPGLGLRLIYFSYDVKMKEKGDIPEGYSVSREKKERFSLILESASTNQTSMYLCASSLGGEGTEAFFGQGTRLTVV.

V and J are TRBV9 and TRBJ2-3, with 12 bases lining up with TRBD2. Per germline, CDR1 SGDLS and CDR2 YYNGEE. The CDR3 sequence is 13 residues long. V shed 3 bases and J 9 bases; nucleotides not matched to a gene: 2. The CDR3 DNA reads as TGTGCCAGCAGCGACGGACTAGCGGGAACGCAGTATTTT. Residues: CASSDGLAGTQYF.

This sequence joins TRBV11-2 and TRBJ1-2; D might be TRBD1 (6 bases). CDR1 and CDR2 (germline): SGHAT, FQNNGV. The CDR3 is 14 amino acids. The V gene lost 7 bases and the J gene lost 4 bases, with 16 bases spanning the gap. The DNA for the CDR3 is TGTGCCAGCACCCAAAGGGGGGCGGGCTATGGCTACACCTTC. Its protein product is CASTQRGAGYGYTF.

V is TRBV5-4 and J is TRBJ2-7; TRBD2 matches at 11 bases. Germline CDR1 reads SGHNT; CDR2 reads YYREEE (reference sequence). The CDR3 consists of 15 residues. V lost 0 bases to trimming and J lost 3 bases; unmatched junction nucleotides: 2. This CDR3 reads CASSLELAGDYEQYF. The CDR3 DNA is TGTGCCAGCAGCTTGGAACTAGCGGGGGACTACGAGCAGTACTTC. Full variable domain (missing parts from reference TRBV5-4 and TRBJ2-7): ETGVTQSPTHLIKTRGQQVTLRCSSQSGHNTVSWYQQALGQGPQFIFQYYREEENGRGNFPPRFSGLQFPNYSSELNVNALELDDSALYLCASSLELAGDYEQYFGPGTRLTVT.

Of note for this clone: The junction does not match germline at one end; this may be a read error. The chain joins TRBV14 to TRBJ2-1, with D perhaps TRBD2 (5 bases). Germline loops: CDR1 SGHDN, CDR2 FVKESK. There are 17 residues in the CDR3. The CDR3 DNA follows: TGTGCCAGCACCCAAATCGGAGAGGGAGTCTACTACAATGAGCAGTTCTTC. Its protein product is CASTQIGEGVYYNEQFF. The full variable domain, rest sourced from reference TRBV14 and TRBJ2-1, is EAGVTQFPSHSVIEKGQTVTLRCDPISGHDNLYWYRRVMGKEIKFLLHFVKESKQDESGMPNNRFLAERTGGTYSTLKVQPAELEDSGVYFCASTQIGEGVYYNEQFFGPGTRLTVL.

The chain joins TRBV19 to TRBJ1-1, with D possibly matching TRBD1 (5 bases). With 5 bases removed from V and 1 base from J, the gap between germline ends came to 11 bases. Germline V lookup: CDR1 LNHDA, CDR2 SQIVND (reference sequence). This CDR3 is 14 amino acids long. CDR3 DNA sequence: TGTGCCAGTAGTCTCCTCAGGGAGAACACTGAAGCTTTCTTT. Protein sequence: CASSLLRENTEAFF.

This chain uses TRBV5-6 with TRBJ2-3; D gene ambiguous. This CDR3 has 14 residues. With 2 bases removed from V and 3 bases from J, the gap between germline ends came to 10 bases. Looked up from germline, CDR1 is SGHDT and CDR2 is YYEEEE. This CDR3 reads CASSFGPLTDTQYF. The CDR3, as DNA: TGTGCCAGCAGCTTCGGACCGCTTACAGATACGCAGTATTTT.

The chain carries TRBV29-1 and TRBJ1-2; D uncertain. V was trimmed by 4 bases and J by 2 bases, leaving 8 bases between them. This CDR3 region has 12 residues. The germline V gene encodes CDR1 SQVTM and CDR2 ANQGSEA. CDR3 in DNA: TGCAGCGTTGTCGATGGGAACTATGGCTACACCTTC. It codes for CSVVDGNYGYTF.